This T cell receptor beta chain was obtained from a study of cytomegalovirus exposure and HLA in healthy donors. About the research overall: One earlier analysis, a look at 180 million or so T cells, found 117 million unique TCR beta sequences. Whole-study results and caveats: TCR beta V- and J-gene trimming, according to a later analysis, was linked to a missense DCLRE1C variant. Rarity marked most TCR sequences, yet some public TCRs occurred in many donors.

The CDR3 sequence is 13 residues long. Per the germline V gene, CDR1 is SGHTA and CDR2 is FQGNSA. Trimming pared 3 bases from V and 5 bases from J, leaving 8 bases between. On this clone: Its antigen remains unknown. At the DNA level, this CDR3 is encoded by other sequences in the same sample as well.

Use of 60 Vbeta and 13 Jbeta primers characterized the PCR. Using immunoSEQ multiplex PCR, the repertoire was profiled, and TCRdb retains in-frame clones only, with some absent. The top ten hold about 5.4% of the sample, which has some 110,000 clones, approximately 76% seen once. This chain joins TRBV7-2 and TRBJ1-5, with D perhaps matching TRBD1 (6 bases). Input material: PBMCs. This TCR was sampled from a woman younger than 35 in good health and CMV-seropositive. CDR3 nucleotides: TGTGCCAGCAGCTTCAGGGGTTATCAGCCCCAGCATTTT. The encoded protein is CASSFRGYQPQHF.